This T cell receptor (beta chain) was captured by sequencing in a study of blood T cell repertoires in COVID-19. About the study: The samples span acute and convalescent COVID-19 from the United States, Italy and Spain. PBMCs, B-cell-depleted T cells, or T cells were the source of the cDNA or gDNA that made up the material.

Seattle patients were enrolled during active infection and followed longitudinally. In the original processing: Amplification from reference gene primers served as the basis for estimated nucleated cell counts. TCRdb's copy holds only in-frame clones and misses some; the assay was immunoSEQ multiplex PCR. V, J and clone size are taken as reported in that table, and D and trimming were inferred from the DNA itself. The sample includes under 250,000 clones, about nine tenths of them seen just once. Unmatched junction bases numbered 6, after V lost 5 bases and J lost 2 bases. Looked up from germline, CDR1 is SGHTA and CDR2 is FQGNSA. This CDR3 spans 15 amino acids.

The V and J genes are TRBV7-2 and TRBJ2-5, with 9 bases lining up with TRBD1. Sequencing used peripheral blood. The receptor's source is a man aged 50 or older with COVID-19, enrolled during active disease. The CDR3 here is CASSQDRGRQETQYF. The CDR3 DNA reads TGTGCCAGCAGCCAAGACAGGGGGAGGCAAGAGACCCAGTACTTC.